The 17 T cell receptor beta chains listed next were all sequenced from one sample in a study of blood T cell repertoires in COVID-19. The method was immunoSEQ multiplex PCR; TCRdb's version includes in-frame clones alone and lacks a portion of them. The table has under 55,000 clones, around nine tenths seen once. Sequenced: peripheral blood. The receptor source for this set is a human donor in a cohort sampled during active COVID-19.

The chain is built from TRBV6-5 and TRBJ1-1; TRBD1 agrees at 10 bases. This CDR3 has 15 amino acids. Unmatched junction bases numbered 10, after V lost 6 bases and J lost 6 bases. In germline, CDR1 is MNHEY, CDR2 SVGAGI. The CDR3: CASRPDRGRVPEAFF. For the CDR3, the DNA is TGTGCCAGCAGACCCGACAGGGGGCGCGTCCCTGAAGCTTTCTTT.

This clone appeared once. The V gene is TRBV4-1, the J gene TRBJ1-6, with 7 bases fitting TRBD1. Trimming cost V 3 bases and J 4 bases; bases outside gene matches: 6. CDR3 length equals 16 residues. Germline V gene lookup returns CDR1 MGHRA and CDR2 YSYEKL. The CDR3: CASSHPGQVYNSPLHF. In DNA, the CDR3 is TGCGCCAGCAGCCACCCCGGACAGGTGTATAATTCACCCCTCCACTTT.

The rearrangement joins TRBV3-1 (or the pseudogene TRBV3-2) to TRBJ1-2, with 7 bases matching TRBD1. Trimming cost V 5 bases and J 0 bases; bases outside gene matches: 3. CDR1 and CDR2 (germline): LGHDT, YNNKEL (reference sequence). The CDR3 sequence is 14 residues long. Written as DNA, the CDR3 is TGTGCCAGCAGCGACCAGGGGGCTAACTATGGCTACACCTTC. It encodes CASSDQGANYGYTF.

The genes are TRBV2 and TRBJ2-3; tentatively, D is TRBD1 (5 bases). The germline V gene has CDR1 SNHLY and CDR2 FYNNEI. The V and J ends lost 2 bases and 6 bases respectively, with 15 bases between them. The CDR3 sequence is 15 residues long. CDR3 sequence: CASSERRQRKDTQYF. In nucleotides, the CDR3 is TGTGCCAGCAGTGAACGGCGACAGAGGAAGGATACGCAGTATTTT.

This rearrangement joins TRBV5-4 to TRBJ1-2; D call uncertain. CDR3 size: 14 residues. V shed 4 bases and J shed 5 bases, with 15 bases lying between them. The germline V gene has CDR1 SGHNT and CDR2 YYREEE (reference sequence). The CDR3, as DNA: TGTGCCAGCAGCCCACCTGAGGAAGAATATGGCTACACCTTC. Its protein is CASSPPEEEYGYTF.

The chain is built from TRBV11-3 and TRBJ2-3, with D possibly being TRBD1 (6 bases). Per the germline V gene, CDR1 is SGHNT and CDR2 is YENEEA. The CDR3 runs to 14 residues. Trimming removed 5 bases from V and 8 bases from J, with 17 bases in between. The DNA of the CDR3 is TGTGCCAGCAGCGCACCCCCCAGGGGTCCTACGCAGTATTTT. It translates to CASSAPPRGPTQYF.

The V gene is TRBV28, the J gene TRBJ1-5; tentatively, D is TRBD1 (5 bases). Trimming removed 7 bases from V and 5 bases from J, with 18 bases in between. There are 15 residues in the CDR3. In germline, CDR1 is MDHEN, CDR2 SYDVKM. Here the CDR3 DNA reads TGTGCCAGCACCACTCAGGGCAGGGCGGATCAGCCCCAGCATTTT. The encoded protein is CASTTQGRADQPQHF.

The V gene is TRBV3-1 (or the pseudogene TRBV3-2), the J gene TRBJ2-3, with 8 positions matching TRBD1. After removal of 4 bases from V and 5 bases from J, the junction contained 8 bases not matched to a gene. The CDR3 consists of 15 residues. Per germline, CDR1 LGHDT and CDR2 YNNKEL (reference sequence). The CDR3 spells CASSRRQGREDTQYF. The DNA for the CDR3 is TGTGCCAGCAGCCGACGACAGGGGCGCGAAGATACGCAGTATTTT.

The V gene is TRBV9, the J gene TRBJ2-3, with D maybe TRBD2 (7 bases). Germline V CDR1 and CDR2: SGDLS, YYNGEE. Trimming stripped 0 bases from V and 6 bases from J, with 17 bases between. The CDR3 totals 16 residues. This CDR3 reads CASSVGGGTKGDTQYF. CDR3 DNA: TGTGCCAGCAGCGTAGGGGGGGGGACAAAGGGGGATACGCAGTATTTT.

The CDR3 region has the DNA TGTGCCAGCAAACAACAGGGACACACAGATACGCAGTATTTT. This gives the protein CASKQQGHTDTQYF. This rearrangement joins TRBV28 to TRBJ2-3; weak D call: TRBD1 (6 bases). V was shortened by 7 bases and J by 2 bases, with 13 bases between the two germline ends. The CDR3 totals 14 residues. CDR1 and CDR2 (germline): MDHEN, SYDVKM.

The chain recombines TRBV24-1 with TRBJ1-2; TRBD1 matches at 7 bases. Germline V lookup: CDR1 KGHDR, CDR2 SFDVKD. The CDR3 spans 12 residues. Trimming at V came to 6 bases and at J to 8 bases, leaving 5 bases not matched to a gene. CDR3 protein: CATSLTGDGYTF. The CDR3 nucleotides read TGTGCCACCAGTTTAACAGGGGACGGCTACACCTTC.

This chain joins TRBV12-3 or TRBV12-4 and TRBJ2-2, with a weak D call TRBD2 (6 bases). V was cut by 8 bases and J by 4 bases, with 11 bases left in between. The CDR3 covers 13 residues. In DNA form, the CDR3 reads TGTGCCAGCGGGGACGGGGGCACCGGGGAGCTGTTTTTT. This codes for CASGDGGTGELFF.

This clone has a handful of counts. The chain uses TRBV19 and TRBJ1-5; 7 nucleotides match TRBD1. The CDR3 is 14 residues long. The junction had 7 bases not matched to a gene; V was cut back by 4 bases and J by 7 bases. Germline V gene lookup returns CDR1 LNHDA and CDR2 SQIVND (reference sequence). This CDR3 is CASSTDRFLQPQHF. In nucleotides, the CDR3 is TGTGCCAGTAGTACGGACAGGTTCTTACAGCCCCAGCATTTT. The full variable domain, in which reference TRBV19 and TRBJ1-5 provide the parts outside the CDR3, is DGGITQSPKYLFRKEGQNVTLSCEQNLNHDAMYWYRQDPGQGLRLIYYSQIVNDFQKGDIAEGYSVSREKKESFPLTVTSAQKNPTAFYLCASSTDRFLQPQHFGDGTRLSIL.

The CDR3: CASSPPLAGGRTPLHF. The CDR3 DNA reads as TGTGCCAGCAGCCCCCCGTTGGCAGGTGGTCGGACACCCCTCCACTTT. The chain uses TRBV3-1 (or the pseudogene TRBV3-2) and TRBJ1-6; unclear D gene. CDR3 length equals 16 residues. Germline CDR1 is LGHDT and CDR2 is YNNKEL (reference sequence). Trimming left V 4 bases short and J 11 bases short, with 21 bases between.

The DNA of the CDR3 is TGTGCCAGCAGCCCACTGACAGGGGGCGGGGAGACCCAGTACTTC. This gives the protein CASSPLTGGGETQYF. V is TRBV7-9 and J is TRBJ2-5; TRBD1 matches 10 bases. V dropped 5 bases and J dropped 5; count of bases not matched to a gene: 8. This CDR3 region has 15 residues. CDR1 is SEHNR and CDR2 is FQNEAQ in the germline V gene (reference sequence). The complete variable domain, with remaining parts taken from reference TRBV7-9 and TRBJ2-5, reads DTGVSQNPRHKITKRGQNVTFRCDPISEHNRLYWYRQTLGQGPEFLTYFQNEAQLEKSRLLSDRFSAERPKGSFSTLEIQRTEQGDSAMYLCASSPLTGGGETQYFGPGTRLLVL.

The chain uses TRBV7-9 and TRBJ2-7; TRBD2 agrees at 7 bases. Per the germline V gene, CDR1 is SEHNR and CDR2 is FQNEAQ (reference sequence). The CDR3 spans 14 residues. The V and J ends lost 2 bases and 6 bases, in that order; junction bases with no gene match: 7. CDR3 nucleotide sequence: TGTGCCAGCAGCTTACGAGAGGGAGGGAGCGAGCAGTACTTC. It translates to CASSLREGGSEQYF.

CDR3 nucleotide sequence: TGTGCCAGTAGTATACTGCTAGCCGCAAGGTCCACCGGGGAGCTGTTTTTT. Encoded protein: CASSILLAARSTGELFF. The chain uses TRBV19 and TRBJ2-2; TRBD2 is a possible D gene (5 bases). Deletions cut 2 bases from V and 4 bases from J, with 17 bases between. The germline gives CDR1 LNHDA, CDR2 SQIVND (reference sequence). The CDR3 covers 17 residues.